Described below is a single T cell receptor beta chain sequence and its context. The target of this receptor is not known. Base qualities are not recorded, but no much larger clone differs from it by a single base. This record belongs to a study of cytomegalovirus exposure and HLA in healthy donors (dated by TCRdb to 2017 to 2019). As for the study more broadly: In an earlier analysis of some 550 of the donors, 276 Gb of sequence data and roughly 100 million unique TCR beta sequences from approximately 180 million T cells were reported. The genetic ancestry cluster associated with self-reported Caucasian donors included approximately 85% of the approximately 410 genotyped donors. Donor age, sex, ethnicity and CMV serostatus were compiled alongside the repertoire data. In the later analysis, no new phenotypic data were used to find candidate immune exposures; instead, reliance was placed on TCR beta sequences and their occurrence across donors. Class I and class II HLA loci were covered by the typing at four-digit resolution. A later analysis re-examined previously published TCR beta repertoires from just over 650 donors and added high-resolution HLA genotyping to investigate patterns of TCR occurrence. A separate validation cohort of over a hundred different subjects was used in addition to the roughly 640-subject first cohort. To predict cytomegalovirus infection status, the study combined high-throughput TCR immunosequencing, statistical association of individual TCRs with disease status, and machine learning. The study used immunosequencing to profile the T cell repertoires of under 700 subjects and linked those repertoires to cytomegalovirus serostatus. An earlier analysis of around 580 of the donors used high-throughput TCR beta sequencing to judge whether each TCR beta V gene segment behaved as functional or pseudogenic. The study was designed to test whether signatures of past pathogen exposure could be identified by cataloging public T cell receptors. All discovery cohort repertoires had been generated using a single sequencing platform. In a later genetic analysis, genome-wide SNP genotypes for about 55% of the roughly 700 donors were used, and that subset was treated as a discovery cohort. The number of typed donors differed by locus: 629-630 for A, B, C, DRB1 and DQB1; some 540 for DQA1; 606 for DPA1; and 450 to 480 for DPB1. Roughly five DR-DQ haplotypes were handled as single units for association and clustering, since linkage in the cohort was strong. Across some 400 genotyped donors of the cohort, an average of about 240,000 unique TCR beta nucleotide sequences per donor were sequenced, and 15% to 20% of those sequences were non-productive. An early release covering roughly 580 HLA-typed donors comprised approximately 290 gigabases of sequencing data and tens of millions of unique TCR sequences. The paper's findings and limits, for the study overall: Because counts were too low, 15 to 20 rarely observed V segments, including chromosome 9 orphons, were excluded from the earlier analysis of 587 of the donors. An association between a missense DCLRE1C variant and V-gene and J-gene trimming of TCR beta chains was found in a later genetic analysis and replicated in an independent cohort. Strong co-occurrence of HLA alleles, especially DR and DQ, made assigning TCR associations to individual alleles difficult. Some IMGT-functional V segments, including TRBV6-2 and TRBV6-3, could not be told apart with the 87-base-pair reads, so those segments were excluded. The authors suggested that the approach could potentially be extended to other disease states and immunological phenotypes. The classifier was reported to diagnose cytomegalovirus status with high specificity and sensitivity in both the original and validation cohorts. In a later analysis, TCR association rates were found to vary across HLA loci, with the most associated TCRs seen for DRB1 alleles and the fewest for HLA-C alleles. In a later analysis, HLA-associated TCR beta chains showed more clonal expansion and lower generation probabilities than non-associated chains that were equally common. For the cohort, immune exposure information was limited to CMV serostatus. Only TCR beta chains were sequenced in this cohort, and the absence of alpha or paired-chain data limited detectable features. In a later analysis, several top co-occurrence clusters were reported to appear linked to parvovirus B19, influenza, CMV and Epstein-Barr virus. In a later genetic analysis, fewer N-insertions in productive TCRs were reported among donors in an Asian-associated ancestry cluster than the roughly 700-donor mean. A later analysis associated 16,951 TCR beta sequences with specific HLA alleles at a false discovery rate of 0.05. Sequencing depth was assumed to be roughly uniform across donors in the presence/absence analyses, though that assumption may not hold. A few of the identified cytomegalovirus-associated TCR beta chains were confirmed in vitro to be specific for cytomegalovirus antigens. Across donors, most TCR sequences were observed very rarely, whereas some public TCRs were present in many individuals. A further reported finding was that TCR beta sequences accurately predicted the HLA-A and HLA-B alleles for most subjects in the first cohort. Because HLA typing was missing for some donors at each locus, association tests included only the typed subset. Correlated functional status among segregating V segments might be attributable to linkage disequilibrium, but an unknown experimental factor could not be ruled out. The sequencing pipeline was judged likely to have produced a cluster of highly shared sequence variants as a technical artifact. According to a later analysis, most CMV-associated TCR beta chains appeared to be HLA-restricted, and the HLA associations seemed to be driven largely by CMV exposure. Broadly in line with IMGT annotations, most TCR beta V segments showed up in productive rearrangements about 90% or about 30% of the time in an earlier analysis of several hundred of the donors. A total of fewer than 200 TCR beta chains were listed by the study as associated with cytomegalovirus.

The trim is 2 bases for V and 1 base for J, with a gap of 9 bases between the germline ends. The CDR3 runs 14 amino acids, cysteine and phenylalanine included. Only CDR3 DNA is held: 42 bases, read in frame from base 1. The CDR1 and CDR2 encoded by the germline V gene are KGHSY and FQNENV. The cohort was made up of several hundred healthy bone marrow donors. At the time of sampling, every cohort member was nominally healthy, though immune exposures that went unrecorded were likely present. The donor was CMV seronegative and belonged to the group of 350 to 400 seronegative cohort members. Each donor provided a peripheral blood sample, and peripheral blood mononuclear cells were used for TCR beta sequencing. The Qiagen DNeasy Blood Extraction Kit was used to extract genomic DNA from the blood cell samples. The library was built by means of the immunoSEQ multiplex PCR assay. For the multiplex PCR, a mixture combining 60 forward primers for TCR Vbeta segments and 13 reverse primers for TCR Jbeta segments was used. A multiplex PCR assay on genomic DNA amplified the CDR3 region of rearranged TCR beta genes. The Illumina HiSeq System was used to sequence the amplified TCR beta libraries as 87-base-pair reads. The paper's data handling went like this. Across the 640 or so repertoires, a later analysis counted 75 million to 90 million unique TCR beta chains, around 11 million of which were shared by at least two donors. Raw reads were error-corrected and collapsed into unique sequences with a nearest-neighbor algorithm that merged closely related sequences to remove PCR and sequencing errors. Alignment of CDR3 sequences to IMGT reference sequences was used to assign V, D and J gene segments. For a sequence to be retained, a match of at least six nucleotides was required to both a V gene segment and a J gene segment. Rearrangements were classified as productive when the CDR3 lacked stop codons and remained in frame with V and J, and all other rearrangements were classified as non-productive. Following IMGT convention, CDR3 was defined as the stretch from the second conserved V-encoded cysteine to the conserved J-encoded phenylalanine. Sequences without an unambiguous match to a single V gene segment were excluded from the earlier analysis of about 640 of the donors. An earlier analysis of 587 of the donors called V segments functional above 56.7% productive rearrangements and segregating when the between-donor standard deviation exceeded 5%. A statistical classification framework was built for diagnosing cytomegalovirus status from the catalog of TCR beta chain sequences. In a later analysis, V and J genes were assigned by comparing TCR nucleotide sequences against IMGT/GENE-DB human TR gene sequences. The TCRdist pipeline was used in a later analysis to assign CDR3 sequences and most-parsimonious VDJ recombination scenarios. A later analysis defined each TCR beta chain by its CDR3 amino acid sequence plus V-gene family, and excluded reads lacking a unique V-gene family. To address suspected cross-contamination and a sequencing artifact, a later analysis removed some 620 highly shared, low-generation-probability nucleotide sequences. In a later analysis, a clonal expansion index for each public chain was calculated from normalized within-repertoire ranks of inferred template counts. Generation probabilities in a later analysis came from a VDJ recombination model fitted to out-of-frame rearrangements, and those results were checked against IGoR. In a later analysis, TCR-TCR, TCR-HLA and TCR-CMV co-occurrence was scored with hypergeometric tests, and a repertoire-size bias correction was applied to TCR pairs. A later analysis estimated false discovery rates by permuting HLA or CMV assignments 20 times. A later analysis grouped co-occurring TCRs with DBSCAN, adding TCRdist sequence similarity when clustering within HLA-allele-positive subsets. Repertoires with fewer than 30,000 or more than 120,000 public chains, plus five repertoires with anomalous nucleotide sharing, were excluded from co-occurrence clustering. TCRdb retrieved this table from immuneACCESS and kept in-frame rearrangements only. Not all clones are present; in checked studies, unresolved V genes account for under half, and no reason is known for the remainder. V, J and clone size are taken as reported in that table, and D and trimming were inferred from the DNA itself. The sample table records about 150,000 clones; around two thirds of these occur just once. The ten largest clones capture over 1.5% of the sample.

Sequencing was carried out using PBMCs. The origin of this receptor is a male donor in good health and CMV-seronegative. The chain uses TRBV16 and TRBJ2-7; the best D guess is TRBD2, with 5 bases matching. DNA sequence: TGTGCCAGCAGCCAACTACGGGAATCCTACGAGCAGTACTTC. This is translated as CASSQLRESYEQYF.